This section outlines one T cell receptor beta chain sequence together with its context. The patients with Susac syndrome satisfied recently defined diagnostic criteria for either definite or probable disease. These data belong to a study of CD8 T cells in Susac syndrome. A quantity of 0.5 to 1 ug RNA underwent reverse transcription using random hexamers. TCRdb re-analysed the immunoSEQ multiplex PCR reads in MiXCR, keeping a single row per CDR3 protein. The sample carries 120,000 or so distinct CDR3 sequences, over 95% recorded once. The receptor was derived from a human donor with Susac syndrome. Sequenced sample: CD4+ T cells from PBMCs.

CDR3 protein: CASSLEANTGELFF. CDR3 DNA: TGTGCCAGCAGCTTAGAGGCGAACACCGGGGAGCTGTTTTTT. The V gene is TRBV11-2, the J gene TRBJ2-2; D gene uncertain. V was clipped by 0 bases and J by 0 bases, with 2 bases between them. The germline CDR1 and CDR2 sequences are SGHAT and FQNNGV. CDR3 size: 14 residues.